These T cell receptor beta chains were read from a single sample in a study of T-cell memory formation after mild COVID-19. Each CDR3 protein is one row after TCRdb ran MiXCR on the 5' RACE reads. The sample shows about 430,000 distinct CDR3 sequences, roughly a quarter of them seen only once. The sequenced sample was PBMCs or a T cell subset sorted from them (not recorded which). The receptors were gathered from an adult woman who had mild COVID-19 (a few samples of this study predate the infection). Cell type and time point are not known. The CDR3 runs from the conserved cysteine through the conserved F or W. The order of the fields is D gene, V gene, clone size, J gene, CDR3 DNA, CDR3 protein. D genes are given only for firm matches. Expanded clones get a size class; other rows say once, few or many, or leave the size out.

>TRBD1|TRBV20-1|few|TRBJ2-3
TGCAGTGCTAGGGGGACAGGGGGCACAGATACGCAGTATTTT
CSARGTGGTDTQYF
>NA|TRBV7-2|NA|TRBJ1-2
TGTGCCAGCAGCTTAAACACGGGGGGCCATGGCTACACCTTC
CASSLNTGGHGYTF
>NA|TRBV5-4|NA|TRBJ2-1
TGTGCCAGCAGCCAAGACGCCAAGGAGCAGTTCTTC
CASSQDAKEQFF
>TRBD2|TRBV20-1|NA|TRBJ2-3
TGCAGTGCTAGTGCGACTAGCGGGGGGTTGGATACGCAGTATTTT
CSASATSGGLDTQYF
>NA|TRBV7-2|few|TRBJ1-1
TGTGCCAGCAGCTTTGGTCCAGGCACTGAAGCTTTCTTT
CASSFGPGTEAFF
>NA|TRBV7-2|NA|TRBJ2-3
TGTGCCAGCAGCTTAGTAAGCGGTCCTAATGGTGGTACGCAGTATTTT
CASSLVSGPNGGTQYF
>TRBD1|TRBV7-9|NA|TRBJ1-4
TGTGCCAGTGACAGGGGCACTGAAAAACTGTTTTTT
CASDRGTEKLFF
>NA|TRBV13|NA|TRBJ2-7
TGTGCCAGCAGCTTAGCGGTTCAGGGCGAGCAGTACTTC
CASSLAVQGEQYF
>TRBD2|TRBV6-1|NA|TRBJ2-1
TGTGCCAGCAGGTCGGGGGGGGACTCGAATGAGCAGTTCTTC
CASRSGGDSNEQFF
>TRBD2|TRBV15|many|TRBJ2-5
TGTGCCACCAGCAGAGATGCGGGAGGGCCAGAGACCCAGTACTTC
CATSRDAGGPETQYF
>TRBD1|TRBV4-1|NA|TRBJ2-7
TGCGCCAGCAGCCGTACCTCACAGGGGCCCGACGAGCAGTACTTC
CASSRTSQGPDEQYF
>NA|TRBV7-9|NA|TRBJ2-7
TGTGCCAGCAGCTTAGCTGGGTCACCCGAGCAGTACTTC
CASSLAGSPEQYF
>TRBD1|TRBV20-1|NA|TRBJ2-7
TGCAGTGCTAGCGCCGGGACAGGTTTTCGCGAGCAGTACTTC
CSASAGTGFREQYF
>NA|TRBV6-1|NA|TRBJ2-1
TGTGCCAGCAGTGCGGCCCAGAGAGGCTCCTACAATGAGCAGTTCTTC
CASSAAQRGSYNEQFF
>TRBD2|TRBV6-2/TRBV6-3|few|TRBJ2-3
TGTGCCAGCCGACTAGCGGGAGGGCTAGATACGCAGTATTTT
CASRLAGGLDTQYF
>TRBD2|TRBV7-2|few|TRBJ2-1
TGTGCCAGCAGCCCGACTAGCGGGTACAATGTGGAGCAGTTCTTC
CASSPTSGYNVEQFF
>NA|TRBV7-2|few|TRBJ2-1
TGTGCCAGCAGTCCTGGACCGTGGAGCCCCTACAATGAGCAGTTCTTC
CASSPGPWSPYNEQFF
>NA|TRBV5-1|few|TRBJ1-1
TGCGCCAGCAGCTTGGTAGGATGGGGCTCGCGGGAGAGAGGAGCTTTCTTT
CASSLVGWGSRERGAFF
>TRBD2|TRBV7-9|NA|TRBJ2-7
TGTGCCAGCAGCGCAACTAGCGGGCACGAGCAGTACTTC
CASSATSGHEQYF
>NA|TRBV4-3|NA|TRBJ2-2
TGCGCCAGCAGCCAAGGGCGTCGGCGGGCGAACACCGGGGAGCTGTTTTTT
CASSQGRRRANTGELFF
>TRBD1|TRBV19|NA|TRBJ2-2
TGTGCCAGTAGCCTCGCCCAGGGGGCTATCGAGAACACCGGGGAGCTGTTTTTT
CASSLAQGAIENTGELFF
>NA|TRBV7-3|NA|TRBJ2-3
TGTGCCAGCAGCTTAGTCGGCGGGACCAGCACAGATACGCAGTATTTT
CASSLVGGTSTDTQYF
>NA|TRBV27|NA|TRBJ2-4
TGTGCCAGCAGCCTACTAGCCAAAAACATTCAGTACTTC
CASSLLAKNIQYF
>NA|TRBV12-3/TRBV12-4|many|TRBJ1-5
TGTGCCAGCAGTCGGGACAGCAATCAGCCCCAGCATTTT
CASSRDSNQPQHF
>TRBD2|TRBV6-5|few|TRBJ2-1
TGTGCCAGCAGCACTTTCGGGAGGAACTCCTACAATGAGCAGTTCTTC
CASSTFGRNSYNEQFF
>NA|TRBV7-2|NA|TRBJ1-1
TGTGCCAGCAGCTTAGTCGCTGGGGGAGGGAACACTGAAGCTTTCTTT
CASSLVAGGGNTEAFF
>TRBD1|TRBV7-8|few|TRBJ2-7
TGTGCCAGCGGCTGGACAGGGCCGAGGGTGCAGTACTTC
CASGWTGPRVQYF
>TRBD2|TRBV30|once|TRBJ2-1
TGTGCCTGGTCCCGGGGGGGGCGCATTTACAATGAGCAGTTCTTC
CAWSRGGRIYNEQFF
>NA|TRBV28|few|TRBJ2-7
TGTGCCAGCGTATTAGGGGGTGGCTACGAGCAGTACTTC
CASVLGGGYEQYF
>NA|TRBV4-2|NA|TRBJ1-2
TGTGCCAGCAGCAGGGAAGGGGGGAATAACTATGGCTACACCTTC
CASSREGGNNYGYTF
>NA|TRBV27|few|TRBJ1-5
TGTGCCAGCAGTTATGATGCGAATAGCAATCAGCCCCAGCATTTT
CASSYDANSNQPQHF
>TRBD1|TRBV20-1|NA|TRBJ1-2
TGCAGTGCCGGACAGGGTGGGGAAGGCTACACCTTC
CSAGQGGEGYTF
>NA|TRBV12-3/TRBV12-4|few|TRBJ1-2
TGTGCCAGCACTCCCACTGACGGGAACTATGGCTACACCTTC
CASTPTDGNYGYTF
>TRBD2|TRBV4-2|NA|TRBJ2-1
TGTGCCAGCAGCCCGGCGAAGCGGGAGGGTGAGCAGTTCTTC
CASSPAKREGEQFF
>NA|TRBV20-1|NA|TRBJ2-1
TGCAGTGCTAGAGATCCCCCGAGGGATGAGCAGTTCTTC
CSARDPPRDEQFF
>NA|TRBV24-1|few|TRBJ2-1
TGTGCCACCAGTGATATCAGGGCCCGGGGTGAGCAGTTCTTC
CATSDIRARGEQFF
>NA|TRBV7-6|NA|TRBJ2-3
TGTGCCAGCAGCTCCCTTATTGGGGATACGCAGTATTTT
CASSSLIGDTQYF
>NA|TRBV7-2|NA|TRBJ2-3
TGTGCCAGCAGCTTAGGGGGCGGGCCCTTAGATACGCAGTATTTT
CASSLGGGPLDTQYF
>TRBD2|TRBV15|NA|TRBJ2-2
TGTGCCACCAGCTATCTTCTAGCGGGGGGGCCCGACACCGGGGAGCTGTTTTTT
CATSYLLAGGPDTGELFF
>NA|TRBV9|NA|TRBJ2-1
TGTGCCAGCAGCGCAGCTAGGCAGGGGACCTACAATGAGCAGTTCTTC
CASSAARQGTYNEQFF
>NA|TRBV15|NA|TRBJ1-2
TGTGCCACCAGCAGAATCTTGGAAGGCAGGGGCCGTGGCTACACCTTC
CATSRILEGRGRGYTF
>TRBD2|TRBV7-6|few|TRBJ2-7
TGTGCCAGCAGCTTAGAAGCTAGCGGGAGGACTACCTACGAGCAGTACTTC
CASSLEASGRTTYEQYF
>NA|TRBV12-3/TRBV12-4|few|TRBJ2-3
TGTGCCAGCAGTTCTGATTTGCATACGCAGTATTTT
CASSSDLHTQYF
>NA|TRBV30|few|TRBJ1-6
TGTGCCTGGATTCTCCGAAGCTCCTATAATTCACCCCTCCACTTT
CAWILRSSYNSPLHF
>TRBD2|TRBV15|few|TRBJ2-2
TGTGCCACCAGCGTTGGACTAGAGTCCGGGGAGCTGTTTTTT
CATSVGLESGELFF
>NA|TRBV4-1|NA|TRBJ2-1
TGCGCCAGCAGCCCTGCAAACAATGAGCAGTTCTTC
CASSPANNEQFF
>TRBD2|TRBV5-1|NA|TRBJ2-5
TGCGCCAGCAGCTTGGCTAGCGGGGGCCAAGAGACCCAGTACTTC
CASSLASGGQETQYF
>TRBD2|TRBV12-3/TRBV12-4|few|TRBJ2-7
TGTGCCAGCAGCCTGACTAGCGGGGGGAGGGAGCAGTACTTC
CASSLTSGGREQYF
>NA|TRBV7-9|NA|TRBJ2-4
TGTGCCAGCAGCCCGGGGGCCCTAGCCAAAAACATTCAGTACTTC
CASSPGALAKNIQYF
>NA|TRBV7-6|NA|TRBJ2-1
TGTGCCAGCAGCTTAGCAGGGATAGCGTTGAATGAGCAGTTCTTC
CASSLAGIALNEQFF
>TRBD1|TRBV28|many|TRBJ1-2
TGTGCCAGCAGTGGGGGACAGGGATATGGCTACACCTTC
CASSGGQGYGYTF
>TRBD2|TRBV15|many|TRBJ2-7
TGTGCCACCAGCAGAGATGGGGGGACTATCGGGGAGCAGTACTTC
CATSRDGGTIGEQYF